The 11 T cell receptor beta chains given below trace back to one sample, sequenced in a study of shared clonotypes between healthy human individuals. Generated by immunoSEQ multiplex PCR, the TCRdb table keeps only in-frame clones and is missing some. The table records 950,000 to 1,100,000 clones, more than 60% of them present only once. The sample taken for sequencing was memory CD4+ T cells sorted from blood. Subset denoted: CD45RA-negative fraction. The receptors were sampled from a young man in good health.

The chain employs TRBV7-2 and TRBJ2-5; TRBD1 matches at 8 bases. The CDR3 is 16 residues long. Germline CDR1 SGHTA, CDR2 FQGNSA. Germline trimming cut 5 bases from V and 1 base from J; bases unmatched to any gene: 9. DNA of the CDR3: TGTGCCAGCAGCCCCCGGACAGGGTTCGGCCAAGAGACCCAGTACTTC. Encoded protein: CASSPRTGFGQETQYF.

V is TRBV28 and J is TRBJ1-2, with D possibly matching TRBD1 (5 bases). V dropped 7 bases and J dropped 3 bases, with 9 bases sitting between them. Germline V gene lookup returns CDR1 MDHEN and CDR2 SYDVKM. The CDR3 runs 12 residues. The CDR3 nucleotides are TGTGCCAGCAATGGACAAGACTATGGCTACACCTTC. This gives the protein CASNGQDYGYTF.

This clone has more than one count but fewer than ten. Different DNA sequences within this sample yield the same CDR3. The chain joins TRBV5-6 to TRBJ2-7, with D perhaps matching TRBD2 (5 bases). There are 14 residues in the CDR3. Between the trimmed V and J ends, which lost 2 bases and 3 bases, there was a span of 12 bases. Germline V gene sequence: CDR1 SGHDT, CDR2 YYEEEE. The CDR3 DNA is TGTGCCAGCAGCTTCGCGGGTAGCAGCTACGAGCAGTACTTC. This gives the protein CASSFAGSSYEQYF.

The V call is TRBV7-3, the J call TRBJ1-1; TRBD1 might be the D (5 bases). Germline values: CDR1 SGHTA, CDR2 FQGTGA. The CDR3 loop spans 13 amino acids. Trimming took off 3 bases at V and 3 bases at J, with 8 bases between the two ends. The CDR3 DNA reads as TGTGCCAGCAGCTTGACAGCTTACACTGAAGCTTTCTTT. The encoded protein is CASSLTAYTEAFF. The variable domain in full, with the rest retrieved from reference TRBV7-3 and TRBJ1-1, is GAGVSQTPSNKVTEKGKYVELRCDPISGHTALYWYRQSLGQGPEFLIYFQGTGAADDSGLPNDRFFAVRPEGSVSTLKIQRTERGDSAVYLCASSLTAYTEAFFGQGTRLTVV.

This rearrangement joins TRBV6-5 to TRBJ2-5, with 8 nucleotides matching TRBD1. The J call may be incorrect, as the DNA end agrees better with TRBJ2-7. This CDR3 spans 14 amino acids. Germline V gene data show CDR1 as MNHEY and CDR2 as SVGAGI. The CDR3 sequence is CAIRGQTSSYEQYF. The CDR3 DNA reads TGTGCCATCAGGGGGCAGACAAGCTCCTACGAGCAGTACTTC.

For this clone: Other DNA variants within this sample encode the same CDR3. DNA of the CDR3: TGTGCCACCAGCAGAGATCCTGGGACCTACAATGAGCAGTTCTTC. Translating gives CATSRDPGTYNEQFF. The genes are TRBV15 and TRBJ2-1; D remains unclear. This CDR3 comprises 15 residues. Germline loops: CDR1 LNHNV, CDR2 YYDKDF (reference sequence). Trimming cost V 0 bases and J 2 bases, with 8 bases left between them.

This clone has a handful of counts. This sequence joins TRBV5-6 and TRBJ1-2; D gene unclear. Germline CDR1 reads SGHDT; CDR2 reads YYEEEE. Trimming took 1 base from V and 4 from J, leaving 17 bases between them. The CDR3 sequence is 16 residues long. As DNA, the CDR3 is TGTGCCAGCAGCTTGTATGGGCCAGGAAGATCCTATGGCTACACCTTC. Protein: CASSLYGPGRSYGYTF.

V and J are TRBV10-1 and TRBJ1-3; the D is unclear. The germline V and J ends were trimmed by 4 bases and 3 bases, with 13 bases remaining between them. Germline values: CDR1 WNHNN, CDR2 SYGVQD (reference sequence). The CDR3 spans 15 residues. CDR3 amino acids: CASSGGPKDGNTIYF. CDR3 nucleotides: TGCGCCAGCAGTGGAGGGCCGAAAGATGGAAACACCATATATTTT.

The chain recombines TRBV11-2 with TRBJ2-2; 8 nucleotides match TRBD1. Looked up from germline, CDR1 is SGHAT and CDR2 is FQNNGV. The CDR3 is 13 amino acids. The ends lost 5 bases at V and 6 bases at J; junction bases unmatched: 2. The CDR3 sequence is CASSKQGAGELFF. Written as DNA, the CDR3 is TGTGCCAGCAGCAAACAGGGGGCCGGGGAGCTGTTTTTT.

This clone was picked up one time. The chain's CDR3 is CASRGSTGSGELFF. CDR3 in DNA: TGTGCCAGCAGGGGATCTACAGGGTCCGGGGAGCTGTTTTTT. J is TRBJ2-2 and V is TRBV2, with D possibly TRBD1 on 6 matching bases. The CDR3 consists of 14 residues. Germline-derived CDR1 and CDR2 are SNHLY and FYNNEI. Trimming removed 6 bases at V and 6 bases at J, with 14 bases between.

CDR3 loop: CASASVGFGANYGYTF. The CDR3, as DNA: TGTGCTAGTGCTTCGGTGGGGTTCGGGGCTAACTATGGCTACACCTTC. The V and J genes are TRBV12-5 and TRBJ1-2; no reliable D call. The V and J ends lost 7 bases and 0 bases respectively, with 18 bases between them. The CDR3 is 16 residues long. CDR1 and CDR2 (germline): LGHNT, FRNRAP.